The present entry profiles one T cell receptor beta chain with its context. The sample originates from a study of cytomegalovirus exposure and HLA in healthy donors. Sequencing used immunoSEQ multiplex PCR; TCRdb keeps in-frame clones, though not all of them. The sample carries around 61,000 clones, around 92% recorded once. Sequenced material: PBMCs. This sequence originates from a man aged 18 to 29 in good health and CMV-seropositive.

The CDR3 nucleotides read TGTGCCAGCAGCGGTACCGGGACAGCTATCTACAATGAGCAGTTCTTC. Amino acid sequence: CASSGTGTAIYNEQFF. The chain is built from TRBV13 and TRBJ2-1; TRBD1 aligns across 7 bases. Germline lookup yields CDR1 PRHDT and CDR2 FYEKMQ (reference sequence). Trimming removed 5 bases from V and 3 bases from J; junction bases left unmatched: 10. The CDR3 consists of 16 residues.